A single sample is the source of the 30 T cell receptor beta chains below, sequenced in a study of CD8 T cells in ankylosing spondylitis. Study-wide points: A motif in TCR beta, a set of roughly eight highly homologous variants, appeared characteristic of ankylosing spondylitis blood.

These receptors' antigens are unknown. One entry per CDR3 protein results from TCRdb running MiXCR on the 5' RACE reads. The repertoire includes 800,000 to 900,000 distinct CDR3 sequences, about 12% of them detected once, and just over 0.5% sits in the top ten. The sequencing input was blood, either unsorted or a sorted T cell fraction (not recorded which). The receptors come from a male donor with ankylosing spondylitis.

The chain uses TRBV5-1 and TRBJ2-3; no definite D call. The length of the CDR3 is 11 residues. Germline-derived CDR1 and CDR2 are SGHRS and YFSETQ. Deletions cut 4 bases from V and 5 bases from J, with 5 bases between. CDR3 region: CASSTEDTQYF. The DNA of the CDR3 is TGCGCCAGCAGCACCGAAGATACGCAGTATTTT.

Many counts were recorded for this clonotype. V and J are TRBV24-1 and TRBJ1-1; 8 bases map to TRBD1. The CDR3 sequence is 15 residues long. The germline gives CDR1 KGHDR, CDR2 SFDVKD. The trim removed 5 bases at V and 0 bases at J, leaving 4 bases unmatched. CDR3 amino acids: CATSGRTGLNTEAFF. The CDR3 DNA reads as TGTGCCACCAGTGGGAGGACAGGGTTGAACACTGAAGCTTTCTTT.

The rearrangement uses TRBV12-3 or TRBV12-4 and TRBJ1-2, with 7 nucleotides matching TRBD1. The CDR3 is 16 amino acids. Trimming removed 4 bases from V and 7 bases from J; junction bases left unmatched: 15. The CDR3 coding sequence is TGTGCCAGCAGTTCTTACAGGGGAGGCAAGCTTGGTGGCTACACCTTC. Its protein product is CASSSYRGGKLGGYTF.

This clonotype has at least ten counts. The CDR3 nucleotides read TGCAGTGCCTCCAACCCTAGCGGGGGGACAGATACGCAGTATTTT. Translated, it gives CSASNPSGGTDTQYF. This chain connects TRBV20-1 to TRBJ2-3, with 11 bases lining up with TRBD2. The CDR3 sequence is 15 residues long. J gave up 3 bases and V 6 bases, and 8 bases lay outside the gene matches. Germline V CDR1 and CDR2: DFQATT, SNEGSKA (reference sequence).

This clonotype was seen more than once but under ten times. This chain joins TRBV20-1 and TRBJ2-3, with D possibly matching TRBD2 (5 bases). This CDR3 contains 14 residues. Deletions cut 3 bases from V and 1 base from J, with 11 bases between. The germline V gene encodes CDR1 DFQATT and CDR2 SNEGSKA (reference sequence). The CDR3 protein is CSASFHSGTDTQYF. For the CDR3, the DNA is TGCAGTGCTAGTTTCCATAGCGGCACAGATACGCAGTATTTT.

The sample holds many counts of this clonotype. V and J are TRBV3-1 and TRBJ2-5, with no clear D. CDR3 length: 13 residues. The V gene lost 4 bases and the J gene lost 1 base, with 7 bases spanning the gap. Per the germline V gene, CDR1 is LGHDT and CDR2 is YNNKEL (reference sequence). CDR3 nucleotide sequence: TGTGCCAGCAGCCGACGGAGCCAAGAGACCCAGTACTTC. Protein sequence: CASSRRSQETQYF.

The V and J genes are TRBV5-1 and TRBJ2-1, with 9 bases matching TRBD1. The V gene end was trimmed by 4 bases and the J gene end by 5 bases; junction bases not matched to a gene: 10. This CDR3 region has 16 residues. The germline gives CDR1 SGHRS, CDR2 YFSETQ. Written as DNA, the CDR3 is TGCGCCAGCAGCGCCTTGACAGGGGGAACGGACAATGAGCAGTTCTTC. Translated: CASSALTGGTDNEQFF.

The chain combines TRBV4-3 with TRBJ2-5; no clear D gene. CDR1 LGHNA and CDR2 YSLEER come from the germline V gene. V gave up 0 bases and J gave up 5 bases, with 13 bases separating them. This CDR3 is 15 amino acids long. As DNA, the CDR3 is TGCGCCAGCAGCCAAGACTTGGTGGTGATCGAGACCCAGTACTTC. Protein: CASSQDLVVIETQYF.

This clonotype has just a few counts. This chain links TRBV7-6 with TRBJ2-3; D gene unclear. Looked up from germline, CDR1 is SGHVS and CDR2 is FNYEAQ. V was clipped by 3 bases and J by 7 bases, with 17 bases between them. The CDR3 is made up of 15 amino acids. CDR3 nucleotide sequence: TGTGCCAGCAGCTTCCGCATTAGGAACGAAAATACGCAGTATTTT. Translating it yields CASSFRIRNENTQYF.

This clonotype was seen only a few times. The chain is built from TRBV6-2 or TRBV6-3 and TRBJ2-2; no reliable D call. Germline V gene lookup returns CDR1 MNHEY and CDR2 SVGEGT. This CDR3 is built from 10 residues. V was shortened by 10 bases and J by 12 bases, with 12 bases between the two germline ends. In DNA, the CDR3 is TGTGCCACGTCCCTCGAGAAGCTGTTTTTT. This gives the protein CATSLEKLFF.

This clonotype turned up a few times. The chain has TRBV3-1 and TRBJ1-1; D may be TRBD1 (5 bases). The CDR3 spans 14 residues. Germline V gives CDR1 LGHDT, CDR2 YNNKEL (reference sequence). V shed 5 bases and J shed 1 base, with 11 bases lying between them. The CDR3 DNA sequence: TGTGCCAGCAGCATCGGGACGGAGAACACTGAAGCTTTCTTT. Its protein product is CASSIGTENTEAFF.

This clonotype was counted at least ten times. The chain is built from TRBV7-8 and TRBJ2-5; 7 positions match TRBD2. The CDR3 is 14 residues long. Germline V gene data show CDR1 as SGHVS and CDR2 as FQNEAQ. V trimming: 5 bases; J trimming: 5 bases; junction bases outside the gene matches: 8. The CDR3, as DNA: TGTGCCAGCAGCCCGAGGGAGGGAATGGAGACCCAGTACTTC. Its protein is CASSPREGMETQYF.

The chain uses TRBV6-1 and TRBJ2-3, with D perhaps matching TRBD1 (5 bases). This CDR3 has 14 amino acids. V shed 6 bases and J shed 7 bases, with 17 bases lying between them. Per the germline V gene, CDR1 is MNHNS and CDR2 is SASEGT. Written as DNA, the CDR3 is TGTGCCAGCAGCCGGACACTCCCCCTTAATACGCAGTATTTT. Protein sequence: CASSRTLPLNTQYF.

The CDR3 DNA reads TGTGCCAGCAGCGCTGTCGGGACAGGGAGATTCTACGAGCAGTACTTC. This codes for CASSAVGTGRFYEQYF. The V gene is TRBV7-2, the J gene TRBJ2-7; 9 nucleotides agree with TRBD1. Per the germline V gene, CDR1 is SGHTA and CDR2 is FQGNSA. The CDR3 sequence is 16 residues long. Germline trimming cut 5 bases from V and 3 bases from J; bases unmatched to any gene: 11. Full variable domain (remainder filled in from reference TRBV7-2 and TRBJ2-7): GAGVSQSPSNKVTEKGKDVELRCDPISGHTALYWYRQSLGQGLEFLIYFQGNSAPDKSGLPSDRFSAERTGGSVSTLTIQRTQQEDSAVYLCASSAVGTGRFYEQYFGPGTRLTVT.

This clonotype occurred a few times. The chain employs TRBV5-1 and TRBJ2-7; TRBD1 matches 11 bases. Looked up from germline, CDR1 is SGHRS and CDR2 is YFSETQ. Trimming took 4 bases from V and 4 from J; bases not matched to a gene: 13. This CDR3 is built from 17 residues. CDR3 sequence (DNA): TGCGCCAGCAGCCGCGGACAGGGGGCTGATAGAACGTACGAGCAGTACTTC. Residues: CASSRGQGADRTYEQYF.

This clonotype was observed a handful of times. The chain links TRBV6-2 or TRBV6-3 to TRBJ1-1, with a weak D call TRBD1 (5 bases). V gave up 3 bases and J gave up 1 base, with 15 bases separating them. The CDR3 runs 16 residues. Per the germline V gene, CDR1 is MNHEY and CDR2 is SVGEGT. CDR3 in DNA: TGTGCCAGCAGTTATTGGAGGGGTACAACGAACACTGAAGCTTTCTTT. Amino acids: CASSYWRGTTNTEAFF.

This clonotype has a count of ten or more. The CDR3 reads CSASLGGRTQYF. CDR3 in DNA: TGCAGTGCTAGCCTAGGGGGCAGGACCCAGTACTTC. This rearrangement joins TRBV20-1 to TRBJ2-5; TRBD1 agrees at 7 bases. The CDR3 sequence is 12 residues long. V was pared by 3 bases and J by 7 bases, with 5 bases of the junction left unmatched. In germline, CDR1 is DFQATT, CDR2 SNEGSKA (reference sequence).

The V gene is TRBV15, the J gene TRBJ1-2, with 9 bases lining up with TRBD1. The CDR3 covers 15 residues. Germline CDR1 and CDR2: LNHNV and YYDKDF (reference sequence). With V trimmed by 1 base and J by 2 bases, 2 bases remained unmatched. For the CDR3, the DNA is TGTGCCACCAGCAGAGGAGACAGGGGGAACTATGGCTACACCTTC. It translates to CATSRGDRGNYGYTF.

This clonotype was seen at least ten times. The chain recombines TRBV29-1 with TRBJ1-2; D uncertain. The CDR3 extends over 13 amino acids. Germline V gene data show CDR1 as SQVTM and CDR2 as ANQGSEA. The V gene lost 3 bases and the J gene lost 8 bases, with 16 bases spanning the gap. The CDR3: CSVEDPGIWGYTF. The CDR3 coding sequence is TGCAGCGTTGAGGACCCCGGCATATGGGGCTACACCTTC.

The chain is built from TRBV20-1 and TRBJ1-3; weak D call: TRBD1 (6 bases). Germline CDR1 reads DFQATT; CDR2 reads SNEGSKA (reference sequence). V was trimmed by 6 bases and J by 6 bases, leaving 15 bases between them. CDR3 length equals 13 residues. The CDR3 here is CSAVLGQLNTIYF. The CDR3 region has the DNA TGCAGTGCCGTGCTAGGACAGTTAAACACCATATATTTT.

The chain is built from TRBV24-1 and TRBJ2-1; tentatively, D is TRBD1 (5 bases). Trimming cost V 0 bases and J 9 bases, with 14 bases left between them. The CDR3 covers 15 residues. CDR1 is KGHDR and CDR2 is SFDVKD in the germline V gene. CDR3 region: CATSDLQGAWSEQFF. In nucleotides, the CDR3 is TGTGCCACCAGTGATTTGCAAGGGGCCTGGAGTGAGCAGTTCTTC.

This clonotype was counted a few times. The CDR3 spells CASSPGRERNIQYF. The CDR3 nucleotides are TGCGCCAGCAGCCCGGGCAGGGAACGCAACATTCAGTACTTC. The chain joins TRBV5-1 to TRBJ2-4; D possibly corresponds to TRBD1 (5 bases). Trimming pared 4 bases from V and 7 bases from J, leaving 15 bases between. The CDR3 spans 14 residues. CDR1 and CDR2 (germline): SGHRS, YFSETQ.

This sequence joins TRBV18 and TRBJ1-2, with D hard to call. CDR3 length equals 14 residues. Germline values: CDR1 KGHSH, CDR2 LQKENI. The ends were cut back, 3 bases at V and 4 bases at J, with 12 bases in the middle. CDR3 region: CASSPGSGPYGYTF. The CDR3 DNA reads as TGTGCCAGCTCACCCGGATCGGGCCCCTATGGCTACACCTTC.

In this sample, this clonotype turned up a few times. The rearrangement links TRBV11-2 to TRBJ2-2; no firm D call. CDR3 length equals 13 residues. The germline V and J ends were trimmed by 4 bases and 7 bases, with 10 bases remaining between them. Germline V gene lookup returns CDR1 SGHAT and CDR2 FQNNGV. CDR3 amino acids: CASSSNRFGELFF. The CDR3, as DNA: TGTGCCAGCAGCTCCAACCGGTTCGGGGAGCTGTTTTTT.

This clonotype was detected only a few times. The chain has TRBV24-1 and TRBJ1-2; 7 bases fit TRBD1. CDR1 and CDR2 (germline): KGHDR, SFDVKD. The trim removed 4 bases at V and 3 bases at J, leaving 10 bases unmatched. The CDR3 loop spans 16 amino acids. The CDR3 DNA reads TGTGCCACCAGTGACCCGAGAGCAGGGGGAGACTATGGCTACACCTTC. It yields the protein CATSDPRAGGDYGYTF.

The rearrangement joins TRBV18 to TRBJ1-5, with 8 bases aligning to TRBD1. The CDR3 loop spans 14 amino acids. The V and J ends lost 5 bases and 4 bases, in that order; junction bases with no gene match: 4. The germline gives CDR1 KGHSH, CDR2 LQKENI. The chain's CDR3 is CASSTGGRNQPQHF. In nucleotides, the CDR3 is TGTGCCAGCTCAACAGGGGGGCGAAATCAGCCCCAGCATTTT. Complete variable domain (other parts from reference TRBV18 and TRBJ1-5): NAGVMQNPRHLVRRRGQEARLRCSPMKGHSHVYWYRQLPEEGLKFMVYLQKENIIDESGMPKERFSAEFPKEGPSILRIQQVVRGDSAAYFCASSTGGRNQPQHFGDGTRLSIL.

The CDR3 DNA reads as TGCGCCAGCAGCTTGATGTCAGTACAAGAGACCCAGTACTTC. This translates into CASSLMSVQETQYF. This rearrangement joins TRBV5-1 to TRBJ2-5, with no clear D. Trimming shortened V by 1 base and J by 2 bases, and 9 bases separated the two germline ends. CDR3 length equals 14 residues. Germline V gives CDR1 SGHRS, CDR2 YFSETQ.

The CDR3 DNA is TGCGCCAGCAGCTTGGATAACAGGGAGTACACTGAAGCTTTCTTT. This sequence encodes CASSLDNREYTEAFF. The chain recombines TRBV5-1 with TRBJ1-1, with D possibly being TRBD1 (6 bases). The CDR3 contains 15 residues. Germline CDR1 reads SGHRS; CDR2 reads YFSETQ. V dropped 0 bases and J dropped 3 bases, with 12 bases sitting between them.

There are a few counts of this clonotype. The chain couples TRBV11-2 to TRBJ2-1; possible D gene TRBD2, 5 bases. Trimming left V 2 bases short and J 4 bases short, with 15 bases between. The CDR3 extends over 16 amino acids. Germline lookup yields CDR1 SGHAT and CDR2 FQNNGV. CDR3 coding DNA: TGTGCCAGCAGCTTACTACTAGTCTCCTTTTACAATGAGCAGTTCTTC. Its translation: CASSLLLVSFYNEQFF.

The V gene is TRBV6-1, the J gene TRBJ2-1; D gene uncertain. The CDR3 runs 15 residues. Germline V CDR1 and CDR2: MNHNS, SASEGT. Trimming left V 6 bases short and J 0 bases short, with 12 bases between. DNA of the CDR3: TGTGCCAGCAGCCTAGAGTCCAGCTCCTACAATGAGCAGTTCTTC. It translates to CASSLESSSYNEQFF.